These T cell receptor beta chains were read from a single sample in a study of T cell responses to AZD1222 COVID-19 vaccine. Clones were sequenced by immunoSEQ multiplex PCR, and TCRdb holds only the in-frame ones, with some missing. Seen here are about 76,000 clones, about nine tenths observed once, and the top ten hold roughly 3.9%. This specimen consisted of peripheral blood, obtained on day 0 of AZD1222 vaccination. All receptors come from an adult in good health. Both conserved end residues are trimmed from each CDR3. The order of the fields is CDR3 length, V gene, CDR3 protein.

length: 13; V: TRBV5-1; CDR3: ASSLLVGKDEKLF
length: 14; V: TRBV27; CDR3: ASSASGTERLYGYT
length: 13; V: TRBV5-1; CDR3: ASSWGTSLNTEAF
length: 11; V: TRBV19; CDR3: ASSKGPGTEAF
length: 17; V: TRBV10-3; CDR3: AISEIPEPGQGPFNEQF
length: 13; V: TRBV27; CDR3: ASSTRQEYYNEQF
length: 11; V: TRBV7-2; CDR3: ASRRDPTYEQY
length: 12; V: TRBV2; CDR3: ASSDARGAYEQY
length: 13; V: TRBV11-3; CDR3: ASSISSRGGEKLF
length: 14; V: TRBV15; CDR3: ATSREEEGPNYGYT
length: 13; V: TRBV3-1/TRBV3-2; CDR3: ASSPTGPVNTEAF
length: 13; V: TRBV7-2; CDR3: ASSQGPREEEKLF
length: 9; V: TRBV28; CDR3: ASRDNTEAF
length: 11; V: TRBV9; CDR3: ASSVASKTEAF
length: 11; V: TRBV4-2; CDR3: ASSQDINYGYT
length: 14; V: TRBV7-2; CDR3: ASRIGGGRNNYGYT
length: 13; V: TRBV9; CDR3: ASSGSGRAYNEQF
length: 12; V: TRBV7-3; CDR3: ASSPGGQSTEAF
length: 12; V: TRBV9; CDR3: ASSQGQVAETQY
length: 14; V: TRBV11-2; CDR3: ASSLFPGHLQETQY
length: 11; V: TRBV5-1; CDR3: ASSFDRNYGYT
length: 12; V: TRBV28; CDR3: ASTQGGSNQPQH
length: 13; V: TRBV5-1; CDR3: ASSPGRASNEKLF
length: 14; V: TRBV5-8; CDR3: ASSLNRVGFDSPLH
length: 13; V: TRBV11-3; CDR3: ASSFRQGAFNEQF
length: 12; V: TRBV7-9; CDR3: ASSPGQLAYGYT
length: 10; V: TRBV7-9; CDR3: ASSSGWDGYT
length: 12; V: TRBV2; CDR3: ASVDAYSNQPQH
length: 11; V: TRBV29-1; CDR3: SVDTRGRGGYT
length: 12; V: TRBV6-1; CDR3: ASSEAQTGTEAF
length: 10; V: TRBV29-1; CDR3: SVEQGSEKLF
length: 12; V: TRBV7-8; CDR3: ASSRAGQQDTQY
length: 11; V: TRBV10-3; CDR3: AISEQGRYGYT
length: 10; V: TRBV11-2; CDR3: ASGQGFSEQY
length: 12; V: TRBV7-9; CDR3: ASSLNFGEYEQY
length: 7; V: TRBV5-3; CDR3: ARSLRVY
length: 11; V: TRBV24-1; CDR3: ATSDPVRNEQF
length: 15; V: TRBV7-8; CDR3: ASSSLRGLDNTGELF
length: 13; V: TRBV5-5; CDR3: ASSGGSLANQPQH
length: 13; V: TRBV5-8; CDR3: ASSFPTGRDYGYT
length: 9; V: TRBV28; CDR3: ASRLNEKLF
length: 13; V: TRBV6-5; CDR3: ASSYGRDAPNEQY
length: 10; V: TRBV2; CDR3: ASSVDRAEQF
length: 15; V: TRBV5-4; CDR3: ASSLGTSGGNSDTQY
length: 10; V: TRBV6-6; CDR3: ASSSPATEAF
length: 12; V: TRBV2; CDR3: ASKGDASGDTQY
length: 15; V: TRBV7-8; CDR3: ASSLPRDRVTYNEQF
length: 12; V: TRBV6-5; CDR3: ASTMGQGVQPQH
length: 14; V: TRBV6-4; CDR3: ASQTSGRQRQETQY
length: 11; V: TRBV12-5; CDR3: ASGFAVLNEQF